This TCR beta chain originates from a study of regulatory T cells in long-lasting Graves disease. Study background: The study counted Graves' disease as persistent given over 5 years of antithyroid drugs and positive TSH receptor antibodies. Points from the study as a whole: Newly diagnosed disease favored TRBV20-1 and TRBJ2-1 over persistent disease.

The CDR3 covers 18 residues. Losses at the gene ends were 5 bases for V and 3 bases for J; bases not matched to a gene: 16. Stated time point: persistent/refractory GD, antithyroid drugs over 5 years with positive TRAb. PBMCs provided the RNA from which the TCR library was made. As concerns this clonotype: The antigen is undetermined.

Arm-PCR of CDR3 regions with iRepertoire HTBI primers generated TCR beta libraries. TCRdb itself ran the multiplex PCR reads through MiXCR, one entry per CDR3 protein. The repertoire consists of approximately 690,000 distinct CDR3 sequences, with 25% to 35% occurring once and the leading ten covering roughly 41%. This TCR was recovered from a female donor with Graves disease. The sequencing used peripheral blood mononuclear cells (PBMCs), collected when the disease was refractory, from a patient treated with antithyroid drugs. V gene TRBV12-3 or TRBV12-4 combines with J gene TRBJ1-1, with TRBD1 matching over 9 bases. The CDR3 bases are TGTGCCAGCAGTCGCACCGGGACAGGGACCCTCTGGTACACTGAAGCTTTCTTT. This encodes CASSRTGTGTLWYTEAFF.